This TCR beta chain was captured in a study of identical twins. Whole-study findings and limits: Invariant MAIT and iNKT cells could partly confound zero-insertion analyses.

This clonotype has a handful of counts. Its target is unknown. Template switching, a step in the protocol, added a universal primer site, and cDNA carried unique molecular identifiers. TCRdb reanalysed the 5' RACE reads using MiXCR and keeps one entry per CDR3 protein. The profile shows some 1,600,000 distinct CDR3 sequences, under 35% of them singletons. The ends were cut back, 0 bases at V and 5 bases at J, with 7 bases in the middle. The CDR3 consists of 14 residues. The germline V gene has CDR1 SGHVS and CDR2 FNYEAQ. This TCR derives from a newborn girl in good health. J is TRBJ2-2 and V is TRBV7-6; no clear D. The source material was cord blood. CDR3 sequence reads: CASSLALRTGELFF. CDR3 sequence (DNA): TGTGCCAGCAGCTTAGCATTGCGAACCGGGGAGCTGTTTTTT.